A few counts support the clone carrying this TCR beta chain. Its specificity is unknown. Unstimulated PBMCs were sorted into CD3+CD4+ and CD3+CD8+ populations. In germline, CDR1 is SGDLS, CDR2 YYNGEE. CDR3 length: 16 amino acids. The V segment lost 0 bases and the J segment 1 base; nucleotides outside the gene matches: 7. Using immunoSEQ multiplex PCR, the repertoire was profiled, and TCRdb retains in-frame clones only, with some absent. The data contain roughly 73,000 clones, roughly 80% of them seen just once; the ten biggest clones take up roughly 0.6%. The data stem from a study of T cell clones after liver transplantation. In the study overall: Post-transplant blood was tracked for graft-donor-reactive T cell clones identified in a pre-transplant mixed lymphocyte reaction. As an antigen-independent comparator, third-party-reactive TCRbeta sequences came from pre-transplant mixed lymphocyte reactions. Regarding the study as a whole: Circulating graft-donor-reactive CD4 TCRbeta sequences fell significantly post-transplant in 5 of 8 subjects.

The chain has TRBV9 and TRBJ2-7, with TRBD1 matching over 7 bases. This TCR was sampled from a human donor who received a liver transplant. The sample consisted of CD4+ T cells from blood, taken before liver transplant. CDR3 in amino acids: CASSVGGTANSYEQYF. The CDR3 nucleotides are TGTGCCAGCAGCGTAGGGGGGACAGCAAATTCCTACGAGCAGTACTTC.